A selection of T cell receptor beta chains follows, all from one sample in a study of control samples from healthy donors and cancer patients. Clones were sequenced by immunoSEQ multiplex PCR, and TCRdb holds only the in-frame ones, with some missing. The sample lists 170,000 or so clones, about 93% occurring once. Sequenced material: blood. The source is a young man in good health. The CDR3 runs from the conserved cysteine through the conserved F or W. The D gene is left open where the match is weak. Clone size is not always given. Where it is, it says once, few, many or a class for expanded clones.

d_call: NA; j_call: TRBJ1-1; clone_size: few; v_call: TRBV7-2; cdr3_aa: CASSFLGYAFF; cdr3_nt: TGTGCCAGCAGCTTTCTGGGGTATGCTTTCTTT
d_call: TRBD2; j_call: TRBJ2-5; clone_size: NA; v_call: TRBV6-7; cdr3_aa: CASSGLAGDLFRETQYF; cdr3_nt: TGTGCCAGCAGTGGACTAGCGGGGGACCTCTTCAGAGAGACCCAGTACTTC
d_call: TRBD2; j_call: TRBJ2-2; clone_size: NA; v_call: TRBV19; cdr3_aa: CASSTFPGGARELFF; cdr3_nt: TGTGCCAGTAGTACCTTCCCGGGGGGAGCCCGGGAGCTGTTTTTT
d_call: NA; j_call: TRBJ1-1; clone_size: NA; v_call: TRBV2; cdr3_aa: CASREARLDTEAFF; cdr3_nt: TGTGCCAGCAGAGAGGCCAGGTTGGACACTGAAGCTTTCTTT
d_call: TRBD1; j_call: TRBJ1-6; clone_size: once; v_call: TRBV6-6; cdr3_aa: CASSKGTGQNSPLHF; cdr3_nt: TGTGCCAGCAGCAAGGGGACAGGGCAAAATTCACCCCTCCACTTT
d_call: NA; j_call: TRBJ2-3; clone_size: few; v_call: TRBV2; cdr3_aa: CASKEQRGTDTQYF; cdr3_nt: TGTGCCAGCAAGGAACAGCGTGGCACAGATACGCAGTATTTT
d_call: NA; j_call: TRBJ2-3; clone_size: many; v_call: TRBV19; cdr3_aa: CASTPRGVGADTQYF; cdr3_nt: TGTGCCAGTACCCCCCGGGGCGTAGGGGCAGATACGCAGTATTTT
d_call: TRBD1; j_call: TRBJ2-1; clone_size: NA; v_call: TRBV5-1; cdr3_aa: CASSPDRSPYNEQFF; cdr3_nt: TGCGCCAGCAGCCCGGACAGGTCCCCTTACAATGAGCAGTTCTTC
d_call: TRBD1; j_call: TRBJ1-6; clone_size: NA; v_call: TRBV11-2; cdr3_aa: CASSETGTGGSSPLHF; cdr3_nt: TGTGCCAGCAGCGAAACCGGGACAGGGGGCAGTTCACCCCTCCACTTT
d_call: NA; j_call: TRBJ2-7; clone_size: NA; v_call: TRBV24-1; cdr3_aa: CATSDPDSPYEQYF; cdr3_nt: TGTGCCACCAGTGACCCCGACAGCCCCTACGAGCAGTACTTC
d_call: NA; j_call: TRBJ1-5; clone_size: few; v_call: TRBV7-3; cdr3_aa: CASSQQGDQPQHF; cdr3_nt: TGTGCCAGCAGCCAACAGGGCGATCAGCCCCAGCATTTT
d_call: NA; j_call: TRBJ2-1; clone_size: NA; v_call: TRBV6-1; cdr3_aa: CASSEWQSSYNEQFF; cdr3_nt: TGTGCCAGCAGTGAATGGCAAAGCTCCTACAATGAGCAGTTCTTC
d_call: NA; j_call: TRBJ2-7; clone_size: once; v_call: TRBV3-1/TRBV3-2; cdr3_aa: CASSLGLGVYEQYF; cdr3_nt: TGTGCCAGCAGCCTCGGCCTGGGGGTATACGAGCAGTACTTC
d_call: NA; j_call: TRBJ2-5; clone_size: NA; v_call: TRBV25-1; cdr3_aa: CASSSSGGRETQYF; cdr3_nt: TGTGCCAGCAGCTCCTCGGGGGGCCGAGAGACCCAGTACTTC
d_call: NA; j_call: TRBJ2-7; clone_size: once; v_call: TRBV6-1; cdr3_aa: CASSEVMVEQYF; cdr3_nt: TGTGCCAGCAGTGAAGTGATGGTCGAGCAGTACTTC
d_call: NA; j_call: TRBJ2-7; clone_size: NA; v_call: TRBV5-5; cdr3_aa: CASTPTATFYEQYF; cdr3_nt: TGTGCCAGCACCCCGACAGCTACATTCTACGAGCAGTACTTC
d_call: TRBD1; j_call: TRBJ2-7; clone_size: NA; v_call: TRBV18; cdr3_aa: CASSPWQGDEQYF; cdr3_nt: TGTGCCAGCTCACCGTGGCAGGGGGACGAGCAGTACTTC
d_call: TRBD1; j_call: TRBJ1-2; clone_size: NA; v_call: TRBV5-6; cdr3_aa: CASSLLRDRDYGYTF; cdr3_nt: TGTGCCAGCAGCTTGCTTCGGGACAGGGACTATGGCTACACCTTC
d_call: NA; j_call: TRBJ2-1; clone_size: NA; v_call: TRBV7-2; cdr3_aa: CASSLWSSPNEQFF; cdr3_nt: TGTGCCAGCAGCTTATGGTCTAGCCCAAATGAGCAGTTCTTC
d_call: NA; j_call: TRBJ1-3; clone_size: NA; v_call: TRBV18; cdr3_aa: CASSPSVGNTIYF; cdr3_nt: TGTGCCAGCTCACCTTCCGTTGGAAACACCATATATTTT
d_call: TRBD1; j_call: TRBJ1-6; clone_size: NA; v_call: TRBV7-2; cdr3_aa: CASSLVPGGYISPLHF; cdr3_nt: TGTGCCAGCAGCTTAGTCCCAGGGGGGTACATTTCACCCCTCCACTTT
d_call: TRBD1; j_call: TRBJ1-2; clone_size: NA; v_call: TRBV5-4; cdr3_aa: CASSSTGSYGYTF; cdr3_nt: TGTGCCAGCAGCTCGACAGGGAGTTACGGCTACACCTTC
d_call: TRBD1; j_call: TRBJ1-3; clone_size: NA; v_call: TRBV27; cdr3_aa: CASSSFGQGDTIYF; cdr3_nt: TGTGCCAGCAGCTCCTTCGGACAGGGAGACACCATATATTTT
d_call: TRBD1; j_call: TRBJ2-7; clone_size: once; v_call: TRBV18; cdr3_aa: CASSPPGQPSYEQYF; cdr3_nt: TGTGCCAGCTCACCACCGGGACAGCCCTCCTACGAGCAGTACTTC
d_call: TRBD2; j_call: TRBJ2-3; clone_size: few; v_call: TRBV19; cdr3_aa: CASSRTSGGKQYF; cdr3_nt: TGTGCCAGTAGTAGGACTAGCGGGGGGAAGCAGTATTTT
d_call: TRBD1; j_call: TRBJ2-7; clone_size: once; v_call: TRBV7-9; cdr3_aa: CASSFTGALEQYF; cdr3_nt: TGTGCCAGCAGCTTCACAGGGGCCCTGGAGCAGTACTTC
d_call: TRBD2; j_call: TRBJ2-5; clone_size: NA; v_call: TRBV6-6; cdr3_aa: CASSLTGLAGGLPNQETQYF; cdr3_nt: TGTGCCAGCAGTCTCACGGGGTTAGCGGGGGGACTACCAAACCAAGAGACCCAGTACTTC
d_call: TRBD1; j_call: TRBJ1-1; clone_size: NA; v_call: TRBV19; cdr3_aa: CASSPRDRGGSEAFF; cdr3_nt: TGTGCCAGTAGTCCCCGGGACAGGGGGGGATCTGAAGCTTTCTTT
d_call: NA; j_call: TRBJ1-3; clone_size: NA; v_call: TRBV2; cdr3_aa: CASSESSHSGNTIYF; cdr3_nt: TGTGCCAGCAGTGAGTCCAGTCACTCTGGAAACACCATATATTTT
d_call: NA; j_call: TRBJ1-2; clone_size: once; v_call: TRBV3-1/TRBV3-2; cdr3_aa: CASSQEGRHYGYTF; cdr3_nt: TGTGCCAGCAGCCAAGAGGGACGGCACTATGGCTACACCTTC
d_call: NA; j_call: TRBJ1-6; clone_size: few; v_call: TRBV2; cdr3_aa: CASTSSLRSPLHF; cdr3_nt: TGTGCCAGCACGAGCTCCCTCCGATCACCCCTCCACTTT
d_call: TRBD2; j_call: TRBJ2-7; clone_size: NA; v_call: TRBV6-5; cdr3_aa: CASRNSGELYEQYF; cdr3_nt: TGTGCCAGCAGGAATAGCGGGGAGCTCTACGAGCAGTACTTC
d_call: NA; j_call: TRBJ1-6; clone_size: NA; v_call: TRBV27; cdr3_aa: CASSFSSYNSPLHF; cdr3_nt: TGTGCCAGCAGTTTCAGCTCCTATAATTCACCCCTCCACTTT
d_call: NA; j_call: TRBJ1-4; clone_size: NA; v_call: TRBV4-2; cdr3_aa: CASSQEGEKLFF; cdr3_nt: TGTGCCAGCAGCCAAGAGGGTGAAAAACTGTTTTTT
d_call: NA; j_call: TRBJ2-2; clone_size: NA; v_call: TRBV6-4; cdr3_aa: CASSSTGFTGELFF; cdr3_nt: TGTGCCAGCAGTTCTACAGGGTTCACCGGGGAGCTGTTTTTT
d_call: NA; j_call: TRBJ1-6; clone_size: once; v_call: TRBV4-1; cdr3_aa: CASSQDQGTFGSPLHF; cdr3_nt: TGCGCCAGCAGCCAAGATCAAGGGACATTCGGTTCACCCCTCCACTTT
d_call: NA; j_call: TRBJ1-2; clone_size: NA; v_call: TRBV12-3/TRBV12-4; cdr3_aa: CASSLRGGYTF; cdr3_nt: TGTGCCAGCAGTCTAAGAGGGGGCTACACCTTC
d_call: TRBD1; j_call: TRBJ1-2; clone_size: NA; v_call: TRBV10-3; cdr3_aa: CAISDPTRTGAYGYTF; cdr3_nt: TGTGCCATCAGTGACCCCACCCGGACAGGGGCCTATGGCTACACCTTC
d_call: NA; j_call: TRBJ1-6; clone_size: NA; v_call: TRBV24-1; cdr3_aa: CATSEGNPNSPLHF; cdr3_nt: TGTGCCACCAGTGAAGGCAATCCGAATTCACCCCTCCACTTT
d_call: NA; j_call: TRBJ1-1; clone_size: NA; v_call: TRBV7-9; cdr3_aa: CASSLNTPEAFF; cdr3_nt: TGTGCCAGCAGCTTAAATACCCCTGAAGCTTTCTTT
d_call: NA; j_call: TRBJ2-7; clone_size: NA; v_call: TRBV30; cdr3_aa: CAWNTPGRGGYEQYF; cdr3_nt: TGTGCCTGGAACACCCCGGGGCGGGGAGGCTACGAGCAGTACTTC
d_call: NA; j_call: TRBJ2-1; clone_size: NA; v_call: TRBV24-1; cdr3_aa: CATSPGSGDEQFF; cdr3_nt: TGTGCCACCAGTCCGGGTTCAGGGGATGAGCAGTTCTTC
d_call: NA; j_call: TRBJ2-3; clone_size: NA; v_call: TRBV5-8; cdr3_aa: CASSFGAQPGRDTQYF; cdr3_nt: TGTGCCAGCAGCTTCGGTGCACAGCCCGGACGTGATACGCAGTATTTT
d_call: NA; j_call: TRBJ1-4; clone_size: NA; v_call: TRBV11-3; cdr3_aa: CASSLRVGSGHTYEKLFF; cdr3_nt: TGTGCCAGCAGCTTAAGGGTGGGTTCGGGACACACCTATGAAAAACTGTTTTTT
d_call: TRBD1; j_call: TRBJ1-5; clone_size: few; v_call: TRBV7-2; cdr3_aa: CASSRPAGTGDNQPQHF; cdr3_nt: TGTGCCAGCAGCCGCCCCGCCGGGACAGGGGACAATCAGCCCCAGCATTTT
d_call: NA; j_call: TRBJ2-7; clone_size: NA; v_call: TRBV6-5; cdr3_aa: CASTRATPYEQYF; cdr3_nt: TGTGCCAGCACCCGGGCCACACCCTACGAGCAGTACTTC
d_call: NA; j_call: TRBJ2-2; clone_size: NA; v_call: TRBV18; cdr3_aa: CASSPPRKAGDTATTGELFF; cdr3_nt: TGTGCCAGCTCACCACCCCGGAAGGCCGGGGATACGGCGACCACCGGGGAGCTGTTTTTT
d_call: TRBD2; j_call: TRBJ2-7; clone_size: NA; v_call: TRBV28; cdr3_aa: CASSPAGGAYEQYF; cdr3_nt: TGTGCCAGCAGTCCAGCGGGGGGGGCCTACGAGCAGTACTTC
d_call: NA; j_call: TRBJ1-4; clone_size: NA; v_call: TRBV19; cdr3_aa: CASMTGRNEKLFF; cdr3_nt: TGTGCCAGTATGACAGGTCGTAATGAAAAACTGTTTTTT
d_call: NA; j_call: TRBJ2-5; clone_size: once; v_call: TRBV5-1; cdr3_aa: CASSPPGRIQETQYF; cdr3_nt: TGCGCCAGCAGCCCACCGGGACGGATCCAAGAGACCCAGTACTTC
d_call: TRBD1; j_call: TRBJ1-1; clone_size: NA; v_call: TRBV12-5; cdr3_aa: CASGLGYLGQTNTEAFF; cdr3_nt: TGTGCTAGTGGTTTGGGTTACTTGGGACAGACGAACACTGAAGCTTTCTTT
d_call: TRBD2; j_call: TRBJ2-1; clone_size: NA; v_call: TRBV7-2; cdr3_aa: CASSQRTSGYNEQFF; cdr3_nt: TGTGCCAGCAGCCAACGGACTAGCGGTTACAATGAGCAGTTCTTC
d_call: TRBD2; j_call: TRBJ2-1; clone_size: NA; v_call: TRBV29-1; cdr3_aa: CSVYALGGEVASQFF; cdr3_nt: TGCAGCGTTTACGCCTTGGGGGGGGAGGTTGCCTCTCAGTTCTTC
d_call: NA; j_call: TRBJ2-7; clone_size: few; v_call: TRBV4-1; cdr3_aa: CASSPFGTRPTKEQYF; cdr3_nt: TGCGCCAGCAGCCCTTTCGGGACCCGCCCCACGAAGGAGCAGTACTTC
d_call: NA; j_call: TRBJ1-1; clone_size: few; v_call: TRBV5-5; cdr3_aa: CASSLLMNTEAFF; cdr3_nt: TGTGCCAGCAGCTTATTGATGAACACTGAAGCTTTCTTT
d_call: NA; j_call: TRBJ2-2; clone_size: NA; v_call: TRBV18; cdr3_aa: CASSPGNTGELFF; cdr3_nt: TGTGCCAGCTCACCAGGGAACACCGGGGAGCTGTTTTTT
d_call: NA; j_call: TRBJ1-1; clone_size: NA; v_call: TRBV19; cdr3_aa: CASSVPGREAFF; cdr3_nt: TGTGCCAGTAGTGTTCCGGGGAGGGAGGCTTTCTTT